The rows below give T cell receptor beta chains drawn from one sample of a study of blood T cell repertoires in COVID-19. Using immunoSEQ multiplex PCR, the repertoire was profiled, and TCRdb retains in-frame clones only, with some absent. Altogether 200,000 or so clones are present, roughly 84% being singletons, with the ten largest covering roughly a sixth. The sequenced sample was peripheral blood. All receptors come from a middle-aged man with COVID-19, enrolled during active disease. CDR3s include the opening cysteine and the closing phenylalanine or tryptophan. D genes are given only for firm matches. Clone size is given for some rows only: seen once, a few or many times, or a class if the clone is expanded.

.	TRBV5-1	TRBJ2-7	.	CASPRRRDTTYEQYF	TGCGCCAGCCCTCGTCGAAGGGACACTACCTACGAGCAGTACTTC
TRBD1	TRBV10-2	TRBJ1-6	.	CASSEGTGYSPLHF	TGCGCCAGCAGTGAGGGGACAGGGTACTCACCCCTCCACTTT
TRBD1	TRBV5-1	TRBJ2-6	.	CASSLRRTGDSGANVLTF	TGCGCCAGCAGCCTCCGTCGGACAGGGGACTCTGGGGCCAACGTCCTGACTTTC
TRBD2	TRBV27	TRBJ2-3	.	CASSLSLIAGERQYF	TGTGCCAGCAGTTTATCGTTGATAGCGGGAGAGCGGCAGTATTTT
TRBD2	TRBV30	TRBJ2-1	.	CAWSTTSGGYNEQFF	TGTGCCTGGAGTACGACTAGCGGGGGCTACAATGAGCAGTTCTTC
TRBD1	TRBV25-1	TRBJ1-3	.	CASSEWTGGNTIYF	TGTGCCAGCAGTGAATGGACAGGGGGAAACACCATATATTTT
TRBD2	TRBV9	TRBJ2-1	.	CASSVEGGLAGYNEQFF	TGTGCCAGCAGCGTAGAGGGGGGACTAGCGGGGTACAATGAGCAGTTCTTC
TRBD1	TRBV3-1/TRBV3-2	TRBJ1-2	.	CASTTSRGDPANYGYTF	TGTGCCAGCACCACGAGCAGGGGGGATCCCGCTAACTATGGCTACACCTTC
.	TRBV7-3	TRBJ1-1	.	CASRISSNTEAFF	TGTGCCAGCAGGATTTCTAGCAACACTGAGGCTTTCTTT
TRBD1	TRBV29-1	TRBJ1-2	.	CSVVRGQGGYTF	TGCAGCGTTGTAAGGGGGCAGGGTGGCTACACCTTC
.	TRBV27	TRBJ2-1	.	CASRGQYNEQFF	TGTGCCAGCAGGGGGCAATACAATGAGCAGTTCTTC
.	TRBV9	TRBJ2-7	.	CASSVAIGGSYEQYF	TGTGCCAGCAGCGTAGCTATAGGGGGCTCCTACGAGCAGTACTTC
TRBD1	TRBV2	TRBJ1-6	.	CASSEKSTGNSPLHF	TGTGCCAGCAGTGAAAAGTCGACAGGGAATTCACCCCTCCACTTT
.	TRBV24-1	TRBJ2-2	.	CATSEGVTGELFF	TGTGCCACCAGTGAAGGGGTGACCGGGGAGCTGTTTTTT
TRBD2	TRBV29-1	TRBJ2-1	once	CSVGPSGSSSYNEQFF	TGCAGCGTTGGGCCTAGCGGGAGTAGCTCCTACAATGAGCAGTTCTTC
.	TRBV12-3/TRBV12-4	TRBJ2-5	.	CASNDNPQETQYF	TGTGCCAGCAACGACAATCCCCAAGAGACCCAGTACTTC
.	TRBV25-1	TRBJ1-1	.	CASSDFGLADTEAFF	TGTGCCAGCAGTGATTTTGGCCTGGCGGACACTGAAGCTTTCTTT
.	TRBV7-9	TRBJ2-3	.	CASSLRGDRADTQYF	TGTGCCAGCAGCTTAAGGGGGGACAGAGCAGATACGCAGTATTTT
TRBD2	TRBV30	TRBJ2-7	.	CAWDLAGDEQYF	TGTGCCTGGGATCTAGCGGGAGACGAGCAGTACTTC
TRBD1	TRBV11-2	TRBJ2-7	.	CASSSGQGSYEQYF	TGTGCCAGCAGCTCGGGACAGGGGAGTTACGAGCAGTACTTC
.	TRBV30	TRBJ2-7	.	CAWSRAGVASYEQYF	TGTGCCTGGAGTCGAGCAGGGGTCGCGTCCTACGAGCAGTACTTC
.	TRBV10-3	TRBJ1-4	.	CAITGDLNEKLFF	TGTGCCATCACGGGGGACCTGAATGAAAAACTGTTTTTT
TRBD1	TRBV9	TRBJ1-3	.	CASSPRTTGRNTIYF	TGTGCCAGCAGCCCCCGGACGACAGGGCGAAACACCATATATTTT
TRBD2	TRBV4-1	TRBJ2-7	.	CASSPGTSGSYEQYF	TGCGCCAGCAGCCCTGGGACTAGCGGATCCTACGAGCAGTACTTC
.	TRBV7-8	TRBJ1-5	few	CASSLSRATQPQHF	TGTGCCAGCAGCTTAAGCAGGGCGACTCAGCCCCAGCATTTT
TRBD2	TRBV11-2	TRBJ2-5	.	CASSLDPGGGQETQYF	TGTGCCAGCAGCTTAGATCCGGGGGGGGGCCAAGAGACCCAGTACTTC
.	TRBV6-7	TRBJ2-7	.	CAGPGSSYEQYF	TGTGCCGGCCCTGGCAGCTCCTACGAGCAGTACTTC
.	TRBV27	TRBJ2-6	few	CASSPTGVSGANVLTF	TGTGCCAGCAGTCCCACCGGTGTCTCTGGGGCCAACGTCCTGACTTTC
.	TRBV6-5	TRBJ2-1	.	CASWGEEQFF	TGTGCCAGCTGGGGGGAGGAGCAGTTCTTC
TRBD1	TRBV7-8	TRBJ1-1	few	CASSFRDRYSLNTEAFF	TGTGCCAGCAGCTTCCGGGACAGATATTCCCTGAACACTGAAGCTTTCTTT
.	TRBV11-2	TRBJ2-5	.	CASSLMSVQETQYF	TGTGCCAGCAGCTTAATGAGCGTCCAAGAGACCCAGTACTTC
.	TRBV20-1	TRBJ2-3	.	CSASTGDTQYF	TGCAGTGCATCGACAGGTGATACGCAGTATTTT
.	TRBV20-1	TRBJ2-5	few	CSAARQETQYF	TGCAGTGCGGCAAGACAAGAGACCCAGTACTTC
TRBD2	TRBV15	TRBJ2-3	.	CATSRGTLAGGSTDTQYF	TGTGCCACCAGCAGAGGTACTTTAGCGGGAGGGAGCACAGATACGCAGTATTTT
.	TRBV27	TRBJ2-7	.	CASSGFPPYEQYF	TGTGCCAGCAGCGGGTTCCCCCCTTACGAGCAGTACTTC
.	TRBV5-5	TRBJ2-2	once	CASSLGLIRNTGELFF	TGTGCCAGCAGCTTAGGACTCATAAGAAACACCGGGGAGCTGTTTTTT
.	TRBV19	TRBJ1-2	.	CARTIRVSLNYGYTF	TGTGCCCGTACCATACGGGTCAGCTTAAACTATGGCTACACCTTC
TRBD2	TRBV25-1	TRBJ2-3	once	CASSAAGGLTDTQYF	TGTGCCAGCAGTGCGGCGGGGGGGCTGACAGATACGCAGTATTTT
TRBD2	TRBV6-2/TRBV6-3	TRBJ2-1	.	CASSLMASGNNEQFF	TGTGCCAGCAGTTTGATGGCTAGCGGTAACAATGAGCAGTTCTTC
.	TRBV6-5	TRBJ1-3	.	CASSYSGTPTGNTIYF	TGTGCCAGCAGTTACTCCGGGACACCAACCGGGAACACCATATATTTT
.	TRBV2	TRBJ1-5	.	CASSLDTSNQPQHF	TGTGCCAGCAGTTTGGACACGAGCAATCAGCCCCAGCATTTT
TRBD2	TRBV10-3	TRBJ2-7	.	CAMAGTSDYEQYF	TGTGCCATGGCCGGGACTAGCGACTACGAGCAGTACTTC
.	TRBV11-2	TRBJ2-3	.	CASSLVISPGGTDTQYF	TGTGCCAGCAGCTTAGTAATCTCCCCGGGGGGCACAGATACGCAGTATTTT
.	TRBV7-3	TRBJ2-2	.	CASTNSPGANTGELFF	TGTGCCAGCACAAATTCTCCAGGGGCGAACACCGGGGAGCTGTTTTTT
.	TRBV4-2	TRBJ1-5	.	CASSQGEGEIQPQHF	TGTGCCAGCAGCCAAGGGGAGGGTGAGATTCAGCCCCAGCATTTT
.	TRBV11-2	TRBJ2-6	.	CASSLGASDGANVLTF	TGTGCCAGCAGCTTAGGGGCTAGCGATGGGGCCAACGTCCTGACTTTC
TRBD1	TRBV6-2/TRBV6-3	TRBJ2-5	.	CASSSDEGTGLRETQYF	TGTGCCAGCAGTTCGGATGAGGGGACAGGGCTGCGAGAGACCCAGTACTTC
TRBD1	TRBV27	TRBJ2-5	.	CASSLSGQGMETQYF	TGTGCCAGCAGTTTATCGGGACAGGGGATGGAGACCCAGTACTTC
TRBD2	TRBV6-4	TRBJ2-3	.	CASSELAGETDTQYF	TGTGCCAGCAGTGAACTAGCGGGGGAAACAGATACGCAGTATTTT
.	TRBV25-1	TRBJ1-2	.	CASSAGERQNGYTF	TGTGCCAGCAGTGCAGGGGAGCGTCAGAATGGCTACACCTTC
TRBD2	TRBV18	TRBJ2-5	.	CASSRAGDGTRETQYF	TGTGCCAGCTCACGAGCGGGAGATGGCACACGGGAGACCCAGTACTTC
TRBD1	TRBV5-1	TRBJ2-7	once	CASSSRTGGFYF	TGCGCCAGCAGCAGCCGGACAGGGGGCTTCTACTTC
.	TRBV5-4	TRBJ2-7	few	CASSKDSGSYEQYF	TGTGCCAGCAGCAAGGACAGTGGGTCCTACGAGCAGTACTTC
.	TRBV11-1	TRBJ2-7	.	CASSLAGAYEQYF	TGTGCCAGCAGCTTAGCAGGGGCCTACGAGCAGTACTTC
.	TRBV27	TRBJ2-6	.	CASSHSSGANVLTF	TGTGCCAGCAGTCACAGCTCTGGGGCCAACGTCCTGACTTTC
.	TRBV19	TRBJ2-3	.	CASSMAGGGNTQYF	TGTGCCAGTAGTATGGCTGGAGGAGGGAATACGCAGTATTTT
.	TRBV6-5	TRBJ2-7	few	CASSRGISYEQYF	TGTGCCAGCTCTCGAGGAATTTCCTACGAGCAGTACTTC
.	TRBV6-5	TRBJ1-5	.	CASSRDPGGNQPQHF	TGTGCCAGCAGCCGGGACCCGGGGGGCAATCAGCCCCAGCATTTT
TRBD2	TRBV7-9	TRBJ2-1	.	CASSHRLAGSYNEQFF	TGTGCCAGCAGCCACAGACTAGCGGGCAGTTACAATGAGCAGTTCTTC
.	TRBV12-5	TRBJ2-3	.	CASGLDRRADTQYF	TGTGCTAGTGGTCTCGATCGGAGGGCCGATACGCAGTATTTT